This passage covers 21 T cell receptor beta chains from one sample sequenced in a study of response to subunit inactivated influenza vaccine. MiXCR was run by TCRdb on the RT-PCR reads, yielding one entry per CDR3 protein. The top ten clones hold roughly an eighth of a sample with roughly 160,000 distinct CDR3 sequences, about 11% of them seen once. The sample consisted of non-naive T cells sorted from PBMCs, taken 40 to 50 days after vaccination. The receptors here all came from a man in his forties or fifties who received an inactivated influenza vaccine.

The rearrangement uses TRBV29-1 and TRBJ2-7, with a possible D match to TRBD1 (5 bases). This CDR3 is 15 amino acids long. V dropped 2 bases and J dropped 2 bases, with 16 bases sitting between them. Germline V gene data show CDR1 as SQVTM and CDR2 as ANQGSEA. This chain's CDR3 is CSVEFQNRFPYEQYF. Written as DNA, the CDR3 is TGCAGCGTTGAATTCCAGAACAGGTTTCCCTACGAGCAGTACTTC.

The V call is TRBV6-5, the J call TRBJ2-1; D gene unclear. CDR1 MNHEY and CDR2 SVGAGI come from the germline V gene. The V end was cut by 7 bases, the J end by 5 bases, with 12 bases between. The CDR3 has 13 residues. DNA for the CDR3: TGTGCCAGCATTAAGGTTGTTAACAATGAGCAGTTCTTC. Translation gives CASIKVVNNEQFF.

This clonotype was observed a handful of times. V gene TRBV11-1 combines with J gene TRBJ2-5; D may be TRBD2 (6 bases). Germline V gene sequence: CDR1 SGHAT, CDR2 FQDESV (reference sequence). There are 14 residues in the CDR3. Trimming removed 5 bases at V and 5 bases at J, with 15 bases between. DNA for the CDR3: TGTGCCAGCAGCCCACAAGGGAGGCTGGAGACCCAGTACTTC. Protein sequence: CASSPQGRLETQYF.

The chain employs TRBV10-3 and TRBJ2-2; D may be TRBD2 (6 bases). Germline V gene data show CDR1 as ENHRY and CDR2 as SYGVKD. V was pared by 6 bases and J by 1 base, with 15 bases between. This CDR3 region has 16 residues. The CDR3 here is CAIRGAGTLNTGELFF. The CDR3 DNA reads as TGTGCCATCAGGGGTGCCGGGACTTTGAACACCGGGGAGCTGTTTTTT.

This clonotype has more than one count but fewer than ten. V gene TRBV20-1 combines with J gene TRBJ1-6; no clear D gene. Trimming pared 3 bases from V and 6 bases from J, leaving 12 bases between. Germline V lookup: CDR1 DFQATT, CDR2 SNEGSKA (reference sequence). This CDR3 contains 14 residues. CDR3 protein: CSASLGPLNSPLHF. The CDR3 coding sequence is TGCAGTGCTAGCCTGGGTCCCCTTAATTCACCCCTCCACTTT.

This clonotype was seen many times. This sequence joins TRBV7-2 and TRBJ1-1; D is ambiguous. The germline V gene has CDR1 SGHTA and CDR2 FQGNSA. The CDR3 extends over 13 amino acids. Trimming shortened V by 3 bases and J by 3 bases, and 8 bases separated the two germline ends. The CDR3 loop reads CASSFGQYTEAFF. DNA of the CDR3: TGTGCCAGCAGCTTCGGGCAGTACACTGAAGCTTTCTTT.

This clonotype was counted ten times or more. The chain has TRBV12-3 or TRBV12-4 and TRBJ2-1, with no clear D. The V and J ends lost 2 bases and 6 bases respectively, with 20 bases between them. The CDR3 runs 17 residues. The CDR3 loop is CASSLWFGPGTGNEQFF. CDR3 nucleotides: TGTGCCAGCAGTTTATGGTTTGGGCCAGGAACGGGCAATGAGCAGTTCTTC.

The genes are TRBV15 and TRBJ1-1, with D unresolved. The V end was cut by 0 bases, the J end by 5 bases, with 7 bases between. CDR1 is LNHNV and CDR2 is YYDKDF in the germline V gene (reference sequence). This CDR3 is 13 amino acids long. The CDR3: CATSREGLTEAFF. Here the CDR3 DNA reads TGTGCCACCAGCAGAGAGGGGTTGACTGAAGCTTTCTTT.

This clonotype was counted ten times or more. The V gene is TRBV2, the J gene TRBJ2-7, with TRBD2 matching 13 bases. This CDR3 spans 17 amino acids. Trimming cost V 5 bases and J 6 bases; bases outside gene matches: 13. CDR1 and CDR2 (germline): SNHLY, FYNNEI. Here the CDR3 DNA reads TGTGCCAGCAGTTTTGACAGCGGACTAGCGGGAGAGGGCGAGCAGTACTTC. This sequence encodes CASSFDSGLAGEGEQYF.

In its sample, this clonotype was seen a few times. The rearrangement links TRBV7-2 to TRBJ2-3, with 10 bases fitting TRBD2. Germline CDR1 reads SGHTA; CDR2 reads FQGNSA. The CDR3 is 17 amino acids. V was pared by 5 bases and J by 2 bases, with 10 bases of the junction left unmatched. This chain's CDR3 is CASSRSGGTRYTDTQYF. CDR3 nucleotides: TGTGCCAGCAGCCGTAGCGGGGGGACACGATACACAGATACGCAGTATTTT.

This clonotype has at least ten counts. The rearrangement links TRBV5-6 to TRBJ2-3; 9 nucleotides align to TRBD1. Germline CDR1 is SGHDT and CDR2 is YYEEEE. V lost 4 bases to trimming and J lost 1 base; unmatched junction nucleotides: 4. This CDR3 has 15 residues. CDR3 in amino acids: CASSPWTGGTDTQYF. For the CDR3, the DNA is TGTGCCAGCAGCCCCTGGACAGGGGGCACAGATACGCAGTATTTT.

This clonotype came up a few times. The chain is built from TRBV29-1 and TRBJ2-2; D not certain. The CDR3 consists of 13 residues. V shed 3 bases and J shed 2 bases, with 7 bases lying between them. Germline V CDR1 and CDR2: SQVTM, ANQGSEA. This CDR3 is CSVEQANTGELFF. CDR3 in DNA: TGCAGCGTTGAGCAGGCAAACACCGGGGAGCTGTTTTTT.

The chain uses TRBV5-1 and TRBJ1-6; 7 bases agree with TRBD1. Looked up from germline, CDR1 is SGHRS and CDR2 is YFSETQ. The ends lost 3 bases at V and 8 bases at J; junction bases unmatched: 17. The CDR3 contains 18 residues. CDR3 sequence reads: CASSSGAVAQGTDSPLHF. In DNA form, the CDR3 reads TGCGCCAGCAGCTCGGGGGCAGTCGCACAGGGGACGGATTCACCCCTCCACTTT. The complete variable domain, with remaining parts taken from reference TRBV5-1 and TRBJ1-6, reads KAGVTQTPRYLIKTRGQQVTLSCSPISGHRSVSWYQQTPGQGLQFLFEYFSETQRNKGNFPGRFSGRQFSNSRSEMNVSTLELGDSALYLCASSSGAVAQGTDSPLHFGNGTRLTVT.

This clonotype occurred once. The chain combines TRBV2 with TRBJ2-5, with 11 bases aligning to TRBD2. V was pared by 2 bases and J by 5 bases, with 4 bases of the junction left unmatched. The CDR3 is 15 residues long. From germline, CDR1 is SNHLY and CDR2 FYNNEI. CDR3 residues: CASSEIAGGLETQYF. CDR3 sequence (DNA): TGTGCCAGCAGTGAAATAGCGGGAGGGTTGGAGACCCAGTACTTC. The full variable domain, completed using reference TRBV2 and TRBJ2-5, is EPEVTQTPSHQVTQMGQEVILRCVPISNHLYFYWYRQILGQKVEFLVSFYNNEISEKSEIFDDQFSVERPDGSNFTLKIRSTKLEDSAMYFCASSEIAGGLETQYFGPGTRLLVL.

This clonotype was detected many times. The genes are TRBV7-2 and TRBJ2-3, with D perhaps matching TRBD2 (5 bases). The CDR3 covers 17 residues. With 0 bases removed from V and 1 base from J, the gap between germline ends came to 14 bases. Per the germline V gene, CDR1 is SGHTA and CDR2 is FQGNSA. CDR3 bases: TGTGCCAGCAGCTTAGCGCTAATACTAGGTGGCACAGATACGCAGTATTTT. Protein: CASSLALILGGTDTQYF.

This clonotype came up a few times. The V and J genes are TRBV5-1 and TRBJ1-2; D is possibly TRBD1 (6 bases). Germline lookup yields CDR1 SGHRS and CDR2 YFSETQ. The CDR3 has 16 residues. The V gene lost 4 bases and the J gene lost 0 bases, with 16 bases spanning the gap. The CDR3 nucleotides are TGCGCCAGCAGCACCGACAGGCGGCGAGCTAACTATGGCTACACCTTC. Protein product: CASSTDRRRANYGYTF.

The CDR3 loop reads CASRPSQGDNSPLHF. DNA for the CDR3: TGTGCCAGCAGGCCGTCACAGGGTGATAATTCACCCCTCCACTTT. The chain links TRBV28 to TRBJ1-6, with D maybe TRBD1 (6 bases). V shed 6 bases and J shed 5 bases, with 14 bases lying between them. The CDR3 has 15 residues. Germline assignment: CDR1 MDHEN and CDR2 SYDVKM. The full variable domain, completed using reference TRBV28 and TRBJ1-6, is DVKVTQSSRYLVKRTGEKVFLECVQDMDHENMFWYRQDPGLGLRLIYFSYDVKMKEKGDIPEGYSVSREKKERFSLILESASTNQTSMYLCASRPSQGDNSPLHFGNGTRLTVT.

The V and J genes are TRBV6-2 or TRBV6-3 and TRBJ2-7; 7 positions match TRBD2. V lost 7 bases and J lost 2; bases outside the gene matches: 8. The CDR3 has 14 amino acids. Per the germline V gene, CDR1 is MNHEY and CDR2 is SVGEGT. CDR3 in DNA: TGTGCCAGCATCTTACTAGCGAAACCCTACGAGCAGTACTTC. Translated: CASILLAKPYEQYF.

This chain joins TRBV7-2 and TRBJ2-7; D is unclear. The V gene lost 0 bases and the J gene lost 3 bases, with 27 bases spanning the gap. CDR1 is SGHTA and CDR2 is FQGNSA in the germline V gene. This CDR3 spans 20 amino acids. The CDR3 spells CASSLAPAVAYSPHIYEQYF. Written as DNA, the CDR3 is TGTGCCAGCAGCTTAGCGCCGGCCGTAGCCTATTCACCCCACATCTACGAGCAGTACTTC.

CDR3 residues: CASRVTQNTGELFF. Written as DNA, the CDR3 is TGTGCCAGCAGAGTGACTCAAAACACCGGGGAGCTGTTTTTT. The J gene is TRBJ2-2, the V gene TRBV27; D unclear. The V gene's germline CDR1 is MNHEY and CDR2 SMNVEV (reference sequence). V was trimmed by 6 bases and J by 2 bases, leaving 10 bases between them. The CDR3 loop spans 14 amino acids.

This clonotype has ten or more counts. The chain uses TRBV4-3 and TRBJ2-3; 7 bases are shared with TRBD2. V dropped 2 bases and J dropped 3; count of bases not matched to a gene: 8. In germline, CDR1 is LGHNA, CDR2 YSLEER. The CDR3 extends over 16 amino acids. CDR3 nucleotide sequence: TGCGCCAGCAGCCAAAAAATTAGCGGGCCGACAGATACGCAGTATTTT. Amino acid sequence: CASSQKISGPTDTQYF.